These T cell receptor beta chains were read from a single sample in a study of blood T cell repertoires in COVID-19. Assay: immunoSEQ multiplex PCR; the TCRdb copy retains only in-frame clones and omits some. The data contain roughly 140,000 clones, 85% to 90% of them seen just once; the ten biggest clones take up under 3.5%. What was sequenced was peripheral blood. These receptors were obtained from an older woman with active COVID-19. Each CDR3 is given with its conserved first and last residue. A D gene is named only where the DNA matches it firmly. Some rows mark clone size as missing; the rest say once, few, many or name a class of expanded clone.

size | J | V | D | DNA | CDR3
few | TRBJ2-3 | TRBV18 | NA | TGTGCCAGCTCACTTCAGGGAGATACGCAGTATTTT | CASSLQGDTQYF
NA | TRBJ1-1 | TRBV6-5 | TRBD1 | TGTGCCAGCAGTTACACCATATCCTCAGGGGGGCTAGGCGCTTTCTTT | CASSYTISSGGLGAFF
once | TRBJ1-2 | TRBV4-3 | NA | TGCGCCAGCAGCCAAGATCCTACTTATGGCTACACCTTC | CASSQDPTYGYTF
NA | TRBJ2-7 | TRBV6-2/TRBV6-3 | TRBD1 | TGTGCCAGCAGTTACTTGGGACAGGGTTACGAGCAGTACTTC | CASSYLGQGYEQYF
NA | TRBJ1-2 | TRBV6-5 | NA | TGTGCCAGCAGTTACGCCGGGGGTGATGGCTACACCTTC | CASSYAGGDGYTF
NA | TRBJ2-3 | TRBV19 | NA | TGTGCCAGTACCCCCGGATCGGGAGCCGGAGATACGCAGTATTTT | CASTPGSGAGDTQYF
NA | TRBJ2-2 | TRBV28 | NA | TGTGCCAGCAGACGGAGGGGGCAGACCGGGGAGCTGTTTTTT | CASRRRGQTGELFF
NA | TRBJ2-1 | TRBV4-1 | NA | TGCGCCAGCAGCCAAGATTCAGAGACAGAGCAATACAATGAGCAGTTCTTC | CASSQDSETEQYNEQFF
NA | TRBJ1-2 | TRBV28 | TRBD1 | TGTGCCAGCAGCCCTGACAGGGTGGCAGGCTACACCTTC | CASSPDRVAGYTF
NA | TRBJ2-3 | TRBV19 | TRBD2 | TGTGCCAGTAGTCTCAGCGGGATCATCACAGATACGCAGTATTTT | CASSLSGIITDTQYF
NA | TRBJ1-2 | TRBV28 | NA | TGTGCCAGCAGTTTTAGTGGGGCCTATACGGCTCTCTATGGCTACACCTTC | CASSFSGAYTALYGYTF
NA | TRBJ2-1 | TRBV9 | TRBD2 | TGTGCCAGCAGCGCACAACCCGGGACTAGTTATGTCGTTGAGCAGTTCTTC | CASSAQPGTSYVVEQFF
NA | TRBJ2-3 | TRBV4-2 | NA | TGTGCCAGCAGCCAAGTGAGTCCACGGAGGGCCCGGAGGACAGATACGCAGTATTTT | CASSQVSPRRARRTDTQYF
few | TRBJ1-2 | TRBV4-2 | TRBD1 | TGTGCCAGCAGCCAACTTCAGGGGGATTATGGCTACACCTTC | CASSQLQGDYGYTF
NA | TRBJ1-4 | TRBV6-5 | TRBD1 | TGTGCCAGCAGTTCAGGGGGGCGGGAGGATGAAAAACTGTTTTTT | CASSSGGREDEKLFF
NA | TRBJ2-3 | TRBV24-1 | NA | TGTGCCACCAGTGATTCCGGGAGAAGCACAGATACGCAGTATTTT | CATSDSGRSTDTQYF
NA | TRBJ2-2 | TRBV7-9 | TRBD1 | TGTGCCAGCAGCTGGCCCCTGACAGGGTCCGGGGAGCTGTTTTTT | CASSWPLTGSGELFF
NA | TRBJ2-3 | TRBV18 | NA | TGTGCCAGCTCCCCTTATGCGACAGATACGCAGTATTTT | CASSPYATDTQYF
once | TRBJ2-7 | TRBV20-1 | NA | TGCAGTGCTAGAGATCTAAACGAGCAGTACTTC | CSARDLNEQYF
NA | TRBJ2-5 | TRBV5-1 | TRBD2 | TGCGCCAGCAGCCGGGGGACTAGCGGATTCCAAGAGACCCAGTACTTC | CASSRGTSGFQETQYF